This section outlines one T cell receptor (beta chain) sequence together with its context. Its antigen is unidentified. Regarding treatment: approximately 10-day PBMC culture with coronavirus spike peptide pools or control peptides (ViraFEST assay). The Oncomine TCR Beta short-read assay generated sequence data from the DNA of cultured CD4+ T cells. TCRdb itself ran the PCR reads through MiXCR, one entry per CDR3 protein. The table has 12,000 or so distinct CDR3 sequences, over 50% seen once. This specimen comes from a study of vaccination and CD4 T cells after COVID-19. Sequenced input: CD4+ T cells from blood, cultured in vitro. The receptor was derived from a human donor who had recovered from COVID-19.

CDR3 loop: CASSSAGTQMYYGYTF. CDR3 nucleotides: TGTGCCAGCAGCTCAGCAGGCACCCAGATGTACTATGGCTACACCTTC. The chain uses TRBV7-2 and TRBJ1-2; no clear D gene. The CDR3 loop spans 16 amino acids. Trimming took off 4 bases at V and 3 bases at J, with 18 bases between the two ends. Germline loops: CDR1 SGHTA, CDR2 FQGNSA.